The 3 T cell receptor beta chains listed next were all sequenced from one sample in a study of cytomegalovirus exposure and HLA in healthy donors. The PCR used 60 Vbeta and 13 Jbeta primers. The table came from immunoSEQ multiplex PCR; TCRdb's copy has only in-frame clones and leaves some out. The sample records about 230,000 clones, roughly 85% being singletons. The specimen was PBMCs. These receptors came from a girl aged 2-10 years in good health and CMV-seronegative.

This clone was seen a few times. This specimen includes other DNA sequences encoding the same CDR3. J is TRBJ2-5 and V is TRBV19; D not resolved. V was pared by 6 bases and J by 4 bases, with 6 bases between. The CDR3 sequence is 11 residues long. Germline V gene data show CDR1 as LNHDA and CDR2 as SQIVND (reference sequence). CDR3 sequence: CASSSRETQYF. The CDR3 bases are TGTGCCAGTAGCTCGAGAGAGACCCAGTACTTC.

The chain is built from TRBV2 and TRBJ2-5; 9 nucleotides align to TRBD2. V shed 4 bases, J shed 5 bases, and the junction held 5 bases outside the gene matches. The CDR3 contains 14 residues. Germline V gene sequence: CDR1 SNHLY, CDR2 FYNNEI. The CDR3 DNA is TGTGCCAGCAGTGTTGCGGGGGGGTGGGAGACCCAGTACTTC. Amino acid sequence: CASSVAGGWETQYF. Full variable domain (missing parts from reference TRBV2 and TRBJ2-5): EPEVTQTPSHQVTQMGQEVILRCVPISNHLYFYWYRQILGQKVEFLVSFYNNEISEKSEIFDDQFSVERPDGSNFTLKIRSTKLEDSAMYFCASSVAGGWETQYFGPGTRLLVL.

The chain uses TRBV25-1 and TRBJ1-2; unclear D gene. Germline V gives CDR1 MGHDK, CDR2 SYGVNS. V shed 4 bases and J shed 6 bases, with 12 bases lying between them. There are 13 residues in the CDR3. For the CDR3, the DNA is TGTGCCAGCAGTGCTGGGGAGCGAGATGGCTACACCTTC. Its protein product is CASSAGERDGYTF.